This T cell receptor (beta chain) was sequenced in a study of cytomegalovirus exposure and HLA in healthy donors. Study information: Within the Caucasian-associated ancestry cluster were 65% to 85% of the 350 to 400 genotyped donors. Findings of the study overall: In an earlier analysis, productive rearrangement rates for most beta V segments clustered near 87% or 30%. Common viral pathogens were later found to be apparently linked to several of the most significant clusters. On later analysis, the bulk of CMV-associated TCR beta chains appeared to be HLA-restricted.

Of note for this clone: What it binds is unknown.

The CDR3 runs to 14 residues. Germline CDR1 is MNHEY and CDR2 is SVGAGI. J lost 0 bases, V lost 8 bases, and 4 bases had no gene match. With 60 Vbeta and 13 Jbeta primers, the PCR was carried out. Sequencing used immunoSEQ multiplex PCR; TCRdb keeps in-frame clones, though not all of them. The repertoire holds 200,000 to 300,000 clones, 70% to 90% seen once, with about 2% in the top ten. The chain links TRBV6-5 to TRBJ1-1, with 9 bases lining up with TRBD1. The receptor was isolated from a woman in her forties in good health and CMV-seropositive. The sample was PBMCs. The CDR3, as DNA: TGTGCCAGCCGAGGACAGGGGATGAACACTGAAGCTTTCTTT. Translated, it gives CASRGQGMNTEAFF.